The T cell receptor beta chain described here comes from a study of shared clonotypes between healthy human individuals (dated by TCRdb to about 2020). Regarding the study in general: The cohort comprised a couple of women and three men aged 18 to 49 years. The study deeply sequenced blood TCR repertoires of several healthy adults to estimate repertoire size and the extent of clonotype sharing between individuals. Each donor's leukapheresis produced roughly between roughly 0.85 and 10 billion PBMCs. To increase sequencing depth and limit assay-specific biases, different laboratories used diverse techniques to prepare libraries and sequence TCR repertoires. For each donor, CD4 naive and CD4 memory were each given three plates, CD8 naive was given two plates, and CD8 memory was given one plate. Points the paper makes about the study in general: Sampling was restricted to blood, and TCR repertoires in tissue are likely to differ from TCR repertoires in blood. Even with the large sequencing depth, rarefaction of the sorted-subset datasets indicated that sequencing was incomplete. The genetic and exposure-history diversity represented was limited by the small number of donors. Higher generation probabilities were observed for clonotypes shared by all four sorted-subset donors than for non-shared clonotypes. Sharing across a few donors was observed for about 5% of naive CD4, over 3% of naive CD8, 2.3% of memory CD4, and roughly 0.4% of memory CD8 clonotypes. Pairwise subsampling led to the expectation that sequencing depth would affect the degree of clonotype sharing among donors. Larger estimated clonotype richness was generally found for naive subsets than for memory subsets.

Using the deep immunoSEQ assay, multiplex PCR amplified TCR CDR3 regions from genomic DNA. Extracted genomic DNA from each cell subset was distributed evenly across all wells of several immunoSEQ 96-well plates, and each plate was treated as a replicate. For sorted subsets, roughly 0.2 ug genomic DNA, equal to 30,000 to 35,000 T cell genomes, was loaded into each replicate PCR. Purified libraries were quantified with a Qubit 3.0 fluorometer, sized on a Bioanalyzer 2100, and re-quantified with the KAPA Library Quantification kit. Each immunoSEQ 96-well plate was sequenced on its own single-read 150-cycle Illumina NextSeq 550 flow cell. Turning to the authors' computational methods: Because the immunoSEQ output held only junctional sequences and lacked quality scores, the filtering could not match the filtering applied to full-length reads. Sequences were annotated with PyIR, a Python wrapper for IgBLAST v1.9, and V/J genes and CDR3 were assigned using IMGT germline references. Reads were filtered out if the reads had weak V/J assignments (E-value above 1e-6), no CDR3, stop codons, out-of-frame junctions, or ambiguous translated residues. V3J clonotypes were defined as sequences sharing the same inferred V gene, J gene, and CDR3 amino acid sequence. Percentage overlap between repertoires was computed as shared unique clonotypes divided by the size of the smaller repertoire. Richness of each repertoire was evaluated using RTK rarefaction, the Chao1 estimator, and Recon v2.1 estimates of unobserved clonotypes. OLGA was used to compute generation probabilities for all TCRbeta clonotypes that the gDNA method yielded from a handful of donors. TCRdb took this table from immuneACCESS and kept in-frame rearrangements with V and J called. Such tables lack part of the clones; where checked against another copy, unresolved V genes explain under half of the gap, and the rest is unexplained. From that table come the V and J calls and clone size; the DNA was used to work out D and trimming. The sample table contains approximately 530,000 clones; only one count was recorded for 90% to 97% of them. About 0.059% of the sample is held by the ten biggest clonotypes.

The V end loses 0 bases and the J end loses 7 bases, and a stretch of 19 bases separates them. From the cysteine up to the phenylalanine, the CDR3 has a length of 17 residues. Just CDR3 DNA is preserved here, 51 bases in frame from base 1. CDR1 and CDR2 were assigned from the germline V gene as SGHNT and YENEEA. The donors were healthy, HIV-negative adults who had no recently reported acute infections or vaccinations. Every donor was a Caucasian adult living in Nashville, Tennessee, USA. CD4+ T cells were enriched by magnetic negative selection, after which naive cells were positively selected on CD45RA and the negative fraction was taken as the memory subset. Blood was obtained by leukapheresis, after which PBMCs were separated by Ficoll-Histopaque density gradient centrifugation and cryopreserved in liquid nitrogen vapor phase. Analytical flow cytometry was used to check the purity and quantity of every magnetically sorted T cell population. Genomic DNA was isolated from each sorted fraction and quantified by UV absorbance on a Nanodrop 2000c.

As for this clone: Its antigen remains undetermined. No base quality information exists; no much larger clone differs at one position.

This receptor was obtained from a woman aged 30 to 39 in good health. Rearrangement joined TRBV11-3 to TRBJ2-1; TRBD1 could be the D gene, as 5 bases match. Specimen: naive CD4+ T cells sorted from blood. The label giving this sample's cell subset or site can be read as: CD45RA+ positively selected. The sequenced DNA is TGTGCCAGCAGCTTAGAATGGTGGGGCCCCGACGGGAATGAGCAGTTCTTC. Translated, it gives CASSLEWWGPDGNEQFF. Supplemented by the reference TRBV11-3 and TRBJ2-1 proteins around the CDR3, the complete variable domain is EAGVVQSPRYKIIEKKQPVAFWCNPISGHNTLYWYLQNLGQGPELLIRYENEEAVDDSQLPKDRFSAERLKGVDSTLKIQPAELGDSAVYLCASSLEWWGPDGNEQFFGPGTRLTVL.